Listed here are 18 T cell receptor beta chains from one sample, sequenced in a study of cytomegalovirus exposure and HLA in healthy donors. The PCR made use of 60 Vbeta and 13 Jbeta primers. Assay used: immunoSEQ multiplex PCR; TCRdb lists only in-frame clones, some missing. Seen here are more than 150,000 clones, around 85% observed once, and the top ten hold 1% to 1.5%. The specimen sequenced was PBMCs. The receptor source for this set is a man between 45 and 60 years old in good health and CMV-seropositive.

J is TRBJ1-2 and V is TRBV19, with no clear D. There are 13 residues in the CDR3. Per germline, CDR1 LNHDA and CDR2 SQIVND (reference sequence). Trimming left V 3 bases short and J 4 bases short, with 9 bases between. DNA for the CDR3: TGTGCCAGTAGTATCGGCGGGATCTATGGCTACACCTTC. Its translation: CASSIGGIYGYTF.

The V call is TRBV6-6, the J call TRBJ2-1; D perhaps matches TRBD2 (7 bases). This CDR3 region has 15 residues. Germline loops: CDR1 MNHNY, CDR2 SVGAGI (reference sequence). Trimming cost V 3 bases and J 4 bases, with 13 bases left between them. CDR3 sequence reads: CASSYRGGGYNEQFF. The CDR3 DNA reads TGTGCCAGCAGTTATCGGGGAGGGGGATACAATGAGCAGTTCTTC.

In regard to this clone: The same CDR3 can be traced to other DNA sequences in this sample. The rearrangement uses TRBV9 and TRBJ1-3, with D maybe TRBD1 (5 bases). The CDR3 is made up of 17 amino acids. V lost 2 bases, J lost 2 bases, and 17 bases lay in between. CDR1 and CDR2 (germline): SGDLS, YYNGEE. CDR3 DNA sequence: TGTGCCAGCAGCGTTGGGGGGGAGGGTCCCACTGGAAACACCATATATTTT. As protein: CASSVGGEGPTGNTIYF. Filled out from reference TRBV9 and TRBJ1-3, the complete variable domain reads DSGVTQTPKHLITATGQRVTLRCSPRSGDLSVYWYQQSLDQGLQFLIQYYNGEERAKGNILERFSAQQFPDLHSELNLSSLELGDSALYFCASSVGGEGPTGNTIYFGEGSWLTVV.

This chain connects TRBV9 to TRBJ2-1; 9 nucleotides line up with TRBD2. The ends lost 4 bases at V and 5 bases at J; junction bases unmatched: 13. The CDR3 totals 17 residues. Germline V CDR1 and CDR2: SGDLS, YYNGEE. CDR3 in amino acids: CASSLGPPPSGNNEQFF. The CDR3 bases are TGTGCCAGCAGCCTAGGGCCCCCGCCTAGCGGGAACAATGAGCAGTTCTTC.

The CDR3 sequence: CASSQRSSYEQYF. The CDR3 nucleotides are TGTGCCAGCAGCCAAAGGAGCTCCTACGAGCAGTACTTC. This chain connects TRBV28 to TRBJ2-7, with D unclear. This CDR3 is 13 amino acids long. The germline V gene has CDR1 MDHEN and CDR2 SYDVKM. Trimming removed 6 bases at V and 0 bases at J, with 9 bases between. The variable domain in full, with the rest retrieved from reference TRBV28 and TRBJ2-7, is DVKVTQSSRYLVKRTGEKVFLECVQDMDHENMFWYRQDPGLGLRLIYFSYDVKMKEKGDIPEGYSVSREKKERFSLILESASTNQTSMYLCASSQRSSYEQYFGPGTRLTVT.

V and J are TRBV28 and TRBJ2-5, with unresolved D. Germline loops: CDR1 MDHEN, CDR2 SYDVKM. The CDR3 consists of 13 residues. Deletions cut 10 bases from V and 5 bases from J, with 17 bases between. The CDR3 DNA reads TGTGCCACATACTACAAGGAGCTGGAGACCCAGTACTTC. The encoded protein is CATYYKELETQYF.

This sequence joins TRBV16 and TRBJ1-1, with 8 bases fitting TRBD1. The trim removed 4 bases at V and 3 bases at J, leaving 16 bases unmatched. The CDR3 has 18 amino acids. Germline V gene lookup returns CDR1 KGHSY and CDR2 FQNENV. CDR3 DNA: TGTGCCAGCAGCCTAGGACAGGGAACAACCGCCCGGGACACTGAAGCTTTCTTT. Encoded protein: CASSLGQGTTARDTEAFF.

The genes are TRBV5-6 and TRBJ2-3; a possible D gene is TRBD2 (6 bases). Per the germline V gene, CDR1 is SGHDT and CDR2 is YYEEEE. The CDR3 consists of 16 residues. V lost 3 bases, J lost 0 bases, and 14 bases lay in between. The CDR3 DNA sequence: TGTGCCAGCAGCTCCCGACTAGTCGGCAGCACAGATACGCAGTATTTT. Its protein is CASSSRLVGSTDTQYF.

This chain connects TRBV18 to TRBJ1-4, with D unclear. V lost 0 bases and J lost 8, with 10 bases in between. Per germline, CDR1 KGHSH and CDR2 LQKENI. CDR3 length: 14 amino acids. The CDR3, as DNA: TGTGCCAGCTCACCACCGGCAGGTCTCGAAAAACTGTTTTTT. This sequence encodes CASSPPAGLEKLFF.

The V gene is TRBV5-1, the J gene TRBJ2-1, with 7 bases aligning to TRBD2. J was trimmed by 8 bases and V by 0 bases; bases with no gene match: 2. The germline gives CDR1 SGHRS, CDR2 YFSETQ. CDR3 length: 13 amino acids. The CDR3 DNA follows: TGCGCCAGCAGCTTGGTAGGGAGGGATGAGCAGTTCTTC. It yields the protein CASSLVGRDEQFF.

The rearrangement links TRBV28 to TRBJ2-7; 7 nucleotides match TRBD1. Germline assignment: CDR1 MDHEN and CDR2 SYDVKM. This CDR3 contains 12 residues. The V and J ends lost 10 bases and 3 bases, in that order; junction bases with no gene match: 6. CDR3 sequence (DNA): TGTGCCATCTGGACAGGACACTACGAGCAGTACTTC. Encoded protein: CAIWTGHYEQYF.

This clone was recorded a few times. The chain uses TRBV9 and TRBJ2-1, with 7 bases lining up with TRBD2. Germline CDR1 SGDLS, CDR2 YYNGEE. This CDR3 is built from 17 residues. The ends lost 2 bases at V and 2 bases at J; junction bases unmatched: 10. CDR3 residues: CASSVGGRQHAYNEQFF. Written as DNA, the CDR3 is TGTGCCAGCAGCGTCGGGGGGAGGCAGCATGCCTACAATGAGCAGTTCTTC.

The chain has TRBV7-4 and TRBJ2-5; TRBD1 matches 9 bases. The closer fit of TRBJ2-7 to the DNA end suggests the J call may be wrong. The CDR3 extends over 16 amino acids. Germline V gives CDR1 SGHVT, CDR2 SQSDAQ. CDR3 protein: CASSLGPGQGTYEQYF. CDR3 DNA sequence: TGTGCCAGCAGCTTAGGGCCGGGACAGGGCACCTACGAGCAGTACTTC.

This chain connects TRBV6-5 to TRBJ1-1, with D perhaps TRBD1 (5 bases). CDR3 length equals 16 residues. The V end was cut by 1 base, the J end by 5 bases, with 17 bases between. Germline-derived CDR1 and CDR2 are MNHEY and SVGAGI. The CDR3 sequence: CASSYYLGAGRTEAFF. The DNA of the CDR3 is TGTGCCAGCAGTTACTACCTAGGTGCAGGGAGGACTGAAGCTTTCTTT.

The V and J genes are TRBV6-5 and TRBJ1-6, with TRBD1 matching 8 bases. J was trimmed by 7 bases and V by 0 bases; bases with no gene match: 2. CDR1 and CDR2 (germline): MNHEY, SVGAGI. The CDR3 runs to 15 residues. The DNA of the CDR3 is TGTGCCAGCAGTTACTCTGGGACAGGCAATTCACCCCTCCACTTT. As protein: CASSYSGTGNSPLHF.

This chain joins TRBV2 and TRBJ2-1; 8 bases map to TRBD2. CDR1 and CDR2 from the germline V gene are SNHLY and FYNNEI. This CDR3 is 14 amino acids long. The V gene end was trimmed by 9 bases and the J gene end by 6 bases; junction bases not matched to a gene: 10. The CDR3 protein is CARAPRGRSNEQFF. CDR3 nucleotide sequence: TGTGCCAGGGCCCCTCGCGGGAGGAGCAATGAGCAGTTCTTC.

The chain recombines TRBV5-1 with TRBJ2-5, with D possibly matching TRBD1 (6 bases). The V gene lost 4 bases and the J gene lost 1 base, with 8 bases spanning the gap. Looked up from germline, CDR1 is SGHRS and CDR2 is YFSETQ. The CDR3 consists of 13 residues. The CDR3 is CASSPDSQETQYF. The CDR3 region has the DNA TGCGCCAGCAGCCCGGACAGCCAAGAGACCCAGTACTTC.

The table lists this clone with a few counts. This chain uses TRBV29-1 with TRBJ1-1; D might be TRBD1 (6 bases). The CDR3 contains 13 residues. Trimming stripped 2 bases from V and 1 base from J, with 8 bases between. Per germline, CDR1 SQVTM and CDR2 ANQGSEA. CDR3 DNA sequence: TGCAGCGTTGAACGGACAGCGAACACTGAAGCTTTCTTT. It translates to CSVERTANTEAFF.